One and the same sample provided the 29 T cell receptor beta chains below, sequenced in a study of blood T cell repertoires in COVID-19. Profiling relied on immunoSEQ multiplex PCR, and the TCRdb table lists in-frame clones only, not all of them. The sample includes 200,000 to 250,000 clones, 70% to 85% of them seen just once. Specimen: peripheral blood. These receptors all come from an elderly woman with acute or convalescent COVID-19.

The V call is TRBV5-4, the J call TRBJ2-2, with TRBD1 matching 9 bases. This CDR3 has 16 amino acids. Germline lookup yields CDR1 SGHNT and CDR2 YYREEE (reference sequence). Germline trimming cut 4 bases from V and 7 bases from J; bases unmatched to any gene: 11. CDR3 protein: CASSRDTGGVGGELFF. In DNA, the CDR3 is TGTGCCAGCAGCCGAGACACAGGGGGCGTAGGCGGGGAGCTGTTTTTT.

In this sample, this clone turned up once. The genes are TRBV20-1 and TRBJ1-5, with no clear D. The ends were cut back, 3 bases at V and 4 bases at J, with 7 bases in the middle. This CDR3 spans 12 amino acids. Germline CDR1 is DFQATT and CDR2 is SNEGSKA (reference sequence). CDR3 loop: CSASPSNQPQHF. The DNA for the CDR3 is TGCAGTGCTAGTCCCTCTAATCAGCCCCAGCATTTT.

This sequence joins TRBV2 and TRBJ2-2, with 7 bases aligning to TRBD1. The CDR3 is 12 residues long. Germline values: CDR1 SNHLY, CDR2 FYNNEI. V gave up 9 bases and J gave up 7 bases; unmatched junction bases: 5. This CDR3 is CARNRGGGELFF. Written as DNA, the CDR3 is TGTGCCAGAAACAGGGGTGGCGGGGAGCTGTTTTTT.

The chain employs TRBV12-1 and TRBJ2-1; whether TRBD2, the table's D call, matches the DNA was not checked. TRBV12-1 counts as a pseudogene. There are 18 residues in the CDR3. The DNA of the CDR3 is TGTGCCAGCAGCTTTGCGAACCTTAAGCGGGGGGGATTATTAGGGCAGTTCTTC. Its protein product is CASSFANLKRGGLLGQFF.

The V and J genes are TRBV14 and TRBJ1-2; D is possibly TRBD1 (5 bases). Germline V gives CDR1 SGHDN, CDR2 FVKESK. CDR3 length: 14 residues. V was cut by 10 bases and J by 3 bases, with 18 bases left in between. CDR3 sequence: CATTTGANYYGYTF. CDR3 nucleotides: TGTGCCACCACCACTGGGGCAAACTACTATGGCTACACCTTC.

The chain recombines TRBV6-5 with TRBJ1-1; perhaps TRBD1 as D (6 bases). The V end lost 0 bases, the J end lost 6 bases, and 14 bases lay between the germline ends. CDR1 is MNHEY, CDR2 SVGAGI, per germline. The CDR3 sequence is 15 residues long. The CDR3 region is CASSYSSTGPAEAFF. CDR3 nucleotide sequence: TGTGCCAGCAGTTACTCGAGTACAGGGCCCGCTGAAGCTTTCTTT.

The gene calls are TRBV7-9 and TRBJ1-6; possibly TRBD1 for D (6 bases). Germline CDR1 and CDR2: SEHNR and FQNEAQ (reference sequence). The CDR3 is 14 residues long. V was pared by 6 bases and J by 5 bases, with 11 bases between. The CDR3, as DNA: TGTGCCAGCAGGGGGGAGGGGGATAATTCACCCCTCCACTTT. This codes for CASRGEGDNSPLHF.

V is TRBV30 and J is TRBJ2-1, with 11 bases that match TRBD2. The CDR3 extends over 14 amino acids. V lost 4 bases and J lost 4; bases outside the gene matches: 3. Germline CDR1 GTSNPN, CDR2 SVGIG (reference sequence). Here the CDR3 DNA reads TGTGCCTGGACCCGACTAGCGGGATACAATGAGCAGTTCTTC. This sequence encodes CAWTRLAGYNEQFF.

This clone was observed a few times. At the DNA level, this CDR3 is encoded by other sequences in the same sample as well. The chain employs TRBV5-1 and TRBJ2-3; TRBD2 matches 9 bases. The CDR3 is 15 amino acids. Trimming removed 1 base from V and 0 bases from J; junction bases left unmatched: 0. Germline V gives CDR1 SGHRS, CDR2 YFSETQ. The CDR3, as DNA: TGCGCCAGCAGCTTGACTAGCGGGAGCACAGATACGCAGTATTTT. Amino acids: CASSLTSGSTDTQYF.

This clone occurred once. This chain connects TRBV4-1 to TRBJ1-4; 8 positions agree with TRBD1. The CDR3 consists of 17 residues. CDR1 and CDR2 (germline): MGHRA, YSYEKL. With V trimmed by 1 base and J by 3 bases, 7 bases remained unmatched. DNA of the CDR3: TGCGCCAGCAGCCAAGCTACGACAGGGGTCCCTAATGAAAAACTGTTTTTT. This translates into CASSQATTGVPNEKLFF.

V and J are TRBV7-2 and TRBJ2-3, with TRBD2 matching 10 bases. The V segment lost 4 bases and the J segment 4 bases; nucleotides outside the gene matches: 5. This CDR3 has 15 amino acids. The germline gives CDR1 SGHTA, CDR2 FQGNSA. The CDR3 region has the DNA TGTGCCAGCAGCTCACTCGGGACTAGCGCAGATACGCAGTATTTT. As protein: CASSSLGTSADTQYF.

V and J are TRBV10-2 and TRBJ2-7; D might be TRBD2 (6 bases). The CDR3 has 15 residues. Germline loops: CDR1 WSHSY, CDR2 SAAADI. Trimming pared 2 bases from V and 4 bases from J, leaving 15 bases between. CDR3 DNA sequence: TGCGCCAGCAGTGAGCTAGAGCGGGCCGTGTACGAGCAGTACTTC. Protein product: CASSELERAVYEQYF.

The CDR3 nucleotides are TGTGCCATCGAGCTCCGGGACAGGGTAAACGAGCAGTACTTC. Translating gives CAIELRDRVNEQYF. The V and J genes are TRBV28 and TRBJ2-7; TRBD1 matches at 9 bases. CDR1 and CDR2 from the germline V gene are MDHEN and SYDVKM. CDR3 length: 14 residues. J lost 5 bases, V lost 10 bases, and 12 bases had no gene match.

The CDR3 spells CASSVPGQRNTEAFF. Written as DNA, the CDR3 is TGTGCCAGCAGTGTTCCGGGACAGAGGAACACTGAAGCTTTCTTT. The V call is TRBV28, the J call TRBJ1-1, with 7 bases identical to TRBD1. This CDR3 has 15 amino acids. The ends lost 5 bases at V and 1 base at J; junction bases unmatched: 7. The germline gives CDR1 MDHEN, CDR2 SYDVKM.

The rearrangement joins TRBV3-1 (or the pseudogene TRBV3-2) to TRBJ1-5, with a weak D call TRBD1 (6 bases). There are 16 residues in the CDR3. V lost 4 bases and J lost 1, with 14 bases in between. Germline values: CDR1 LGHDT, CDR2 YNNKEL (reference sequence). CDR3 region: CASSPGGAWSNQPQHF. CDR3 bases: TGTGCCAGCAGCCCCGGGGGGGCGTGGAGCAATCAGCCCCAGCATTTT.

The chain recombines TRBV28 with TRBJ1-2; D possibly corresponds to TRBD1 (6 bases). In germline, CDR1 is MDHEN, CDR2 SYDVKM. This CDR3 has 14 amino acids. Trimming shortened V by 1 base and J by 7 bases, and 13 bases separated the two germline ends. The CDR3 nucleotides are TGTGCCAGCAGTTTATCCACAGGGTCAAGTGGCTACACCTTC. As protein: CASSLSTGSSGYTF.

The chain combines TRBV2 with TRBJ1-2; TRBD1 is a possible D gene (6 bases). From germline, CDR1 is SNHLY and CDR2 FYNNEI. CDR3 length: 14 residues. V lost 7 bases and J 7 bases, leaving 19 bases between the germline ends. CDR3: CASTVRTESGGYTF. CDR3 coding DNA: TGTGCCAGCACCGTAAGGACAGAATCAGGTGGCTACACCTTC.

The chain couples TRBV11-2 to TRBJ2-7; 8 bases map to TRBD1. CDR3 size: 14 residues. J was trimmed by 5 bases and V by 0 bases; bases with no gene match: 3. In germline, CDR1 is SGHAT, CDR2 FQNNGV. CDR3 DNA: TGTGCCAGCAGCTTAGACAGGGGGCCAGACGAGCAGTACTTC. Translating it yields CASSLDRGPDEQYF.

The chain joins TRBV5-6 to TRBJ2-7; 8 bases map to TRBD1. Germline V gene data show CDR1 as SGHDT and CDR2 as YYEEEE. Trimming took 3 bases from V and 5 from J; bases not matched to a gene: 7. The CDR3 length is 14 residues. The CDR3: CASSYSGGADEQYF. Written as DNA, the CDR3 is TGTGCCAGCAGCTATTCAGGGGGCGCCGACGAGCAGTACTTC.

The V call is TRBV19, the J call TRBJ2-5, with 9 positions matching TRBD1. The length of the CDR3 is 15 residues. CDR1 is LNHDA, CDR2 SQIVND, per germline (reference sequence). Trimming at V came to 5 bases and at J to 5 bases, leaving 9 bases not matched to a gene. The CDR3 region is CASSLTGTGRETQYF. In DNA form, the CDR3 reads TGTGCCAGTAGTTTGACCGGGACAGGGAGGGAGACCCAGTACTTC.

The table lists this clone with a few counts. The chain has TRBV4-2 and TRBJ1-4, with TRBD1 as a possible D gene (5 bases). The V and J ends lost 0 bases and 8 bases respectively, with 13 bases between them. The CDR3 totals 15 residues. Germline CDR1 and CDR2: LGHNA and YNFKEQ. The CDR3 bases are TGTGCCAGCAGCCAAGAAGCGGGGGGAAGCGAAAAACTGTTTTTT. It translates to CASSQEAGGSEKLFF.

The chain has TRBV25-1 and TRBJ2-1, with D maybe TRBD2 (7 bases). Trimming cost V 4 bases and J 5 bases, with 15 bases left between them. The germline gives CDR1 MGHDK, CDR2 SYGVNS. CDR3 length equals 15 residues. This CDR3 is CASSAVAGDNNEQFF. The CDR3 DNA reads TGTGCCAGCAGTGCCGTTGCGGGGGACAACAATGAGCAGTTCTTC.

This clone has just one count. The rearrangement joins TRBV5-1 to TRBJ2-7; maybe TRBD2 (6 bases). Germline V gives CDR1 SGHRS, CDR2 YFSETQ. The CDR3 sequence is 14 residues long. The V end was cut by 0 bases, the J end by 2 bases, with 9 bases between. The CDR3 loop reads CASSLDAGPYEQYF. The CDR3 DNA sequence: TGCGCCAGCAGCTTGGACGCGGGACCCTACGAGCAGTACTTC.

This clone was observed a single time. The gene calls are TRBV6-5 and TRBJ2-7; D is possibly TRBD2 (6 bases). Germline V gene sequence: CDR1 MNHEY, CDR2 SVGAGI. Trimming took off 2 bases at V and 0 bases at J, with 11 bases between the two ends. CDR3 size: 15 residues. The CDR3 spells CASSYGRGGSYEQYF. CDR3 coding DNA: TGTGCCAGCAGTTACGGTCGGGGAGGCTCCTACGAGCAGTACTTC.

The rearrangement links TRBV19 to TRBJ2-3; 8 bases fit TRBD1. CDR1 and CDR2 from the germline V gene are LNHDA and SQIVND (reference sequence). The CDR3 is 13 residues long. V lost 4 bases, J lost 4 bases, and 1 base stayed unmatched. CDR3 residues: CASSRQGPDTQYF. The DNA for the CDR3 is TGTGCCAGTAGTAGACAGGGGCCAGATACGCAGTATTTT.

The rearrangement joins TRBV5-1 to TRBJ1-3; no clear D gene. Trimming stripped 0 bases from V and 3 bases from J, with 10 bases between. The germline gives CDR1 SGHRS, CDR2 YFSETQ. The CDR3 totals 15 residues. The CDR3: CASSLGTHLGNTIYF. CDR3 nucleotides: TGCGCCAGCAGCTTGGGAACTCACCTTGGAAACACCATATATTTT.

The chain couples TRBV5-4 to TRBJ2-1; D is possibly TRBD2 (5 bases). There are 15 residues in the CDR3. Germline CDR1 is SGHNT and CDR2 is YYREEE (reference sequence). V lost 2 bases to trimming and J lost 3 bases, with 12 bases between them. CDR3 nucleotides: TGTGCCAGCAGCTTTCGGAGGTCCAACTACAATGAGCAGTTCTTC. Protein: CASSFRRSNYNEQFF.

The CDR3 region has the DNA TGTGCCAGCAGTCCCGGGGGGTATTACAATGAGCAGTTCTTC. Amino acids: CASSPGGYYNEQFF. The V and J genes are TRBV6-4 and TRBJ2-1; 7 nucleotides align to TRBD2. The CDR3 is made up of 14 amino acids. The germline V gene encodes CDR1 MRHNA and CDR2 SNTAGT. J was trimmed by 4 bases and V by 5 bases; bases with no gene match: 5.

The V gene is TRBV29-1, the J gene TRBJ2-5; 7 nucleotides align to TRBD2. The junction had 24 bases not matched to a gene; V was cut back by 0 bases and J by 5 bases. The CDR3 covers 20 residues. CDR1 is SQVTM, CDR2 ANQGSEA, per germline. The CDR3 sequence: CSVEDLVTQRSGNGGETQYF. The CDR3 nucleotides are TGCAGCGTTGAAGATCTAGTAACACAAAGGAGCGGGAACGGAGGGGAGACCCAGTACTTC.